This TCR beta chain stems from a study of CD8 T cells in Susac syndrome. FACS enriched CD8+ TEMRA cells, while bulk CD8+ and CD4+ were negatively isolated. Losses at the gene ends were 0 bases for V and 6 bases for J; bases not matched to a gene: 8. CDR1 LGHNA and CDR2 YSLEER come from the germline V gene. The CDR3 sequence is 16 residues long. When the RNA was reverse transcribed, random hexamers were used with an input of about 0.5 to 1 ug. Amplification of TCR beta CDR3 spanned 54 Vbeta and 13 Jbeta via immunoSEQ multiplex PCR. TCRdb re-called the immunoSEQ multiplex PCR reads through MiXCR, storing one row per CDR3 protein. The sample lists 25,000 to 35,000 distinct CDR3 sequences; roughly 92% were seen once. Remarks on this clonotype: Its antigen is unknown.

Study-wide points: As the study acknowledged, the number of individuals in its TCR sequencing and HLA analysis was relatively small.

Sequencing input: CD8+ T cells from PBMCs. This receptor was identified in a human donor in good health. This chain joins TRBV4-3 and TRBJ1-2; 9 bases match TRBD1. CDR3 in DNA: TGCGCCAGCAGCCAAGATGAGGGGACAGGGAGGAATGGCTACACCTTC. It translates to CASSQDEGTGRNGYTF.